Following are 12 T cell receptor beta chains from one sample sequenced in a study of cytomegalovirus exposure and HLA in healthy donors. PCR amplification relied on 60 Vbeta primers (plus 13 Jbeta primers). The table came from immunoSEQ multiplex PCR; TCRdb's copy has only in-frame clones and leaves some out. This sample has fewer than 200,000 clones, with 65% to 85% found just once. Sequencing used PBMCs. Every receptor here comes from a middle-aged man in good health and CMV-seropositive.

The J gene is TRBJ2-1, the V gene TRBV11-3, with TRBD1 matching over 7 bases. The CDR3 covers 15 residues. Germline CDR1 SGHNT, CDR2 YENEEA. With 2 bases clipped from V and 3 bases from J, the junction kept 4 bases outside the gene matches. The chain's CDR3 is CASSLIAGGYNEQFF. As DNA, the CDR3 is TGTGCCAGCAGCTTAATCGCAGGGGGCTACAATGAGCAGTTCTTC.

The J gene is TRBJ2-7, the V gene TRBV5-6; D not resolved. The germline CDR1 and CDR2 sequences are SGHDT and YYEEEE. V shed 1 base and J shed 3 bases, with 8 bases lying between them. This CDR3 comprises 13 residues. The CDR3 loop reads CASSLSNRYEQYF. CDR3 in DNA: TGTGCCAGCAGCTTGAGCAACCGCTACGAGCAGTACTTC.

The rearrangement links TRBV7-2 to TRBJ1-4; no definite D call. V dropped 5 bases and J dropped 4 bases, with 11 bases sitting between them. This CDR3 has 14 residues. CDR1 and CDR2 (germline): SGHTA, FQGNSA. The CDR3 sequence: CASSRTGFNEKLFF. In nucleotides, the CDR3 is TGTGCCAGCAGCCGTACGGGGTTTAATGAAAAACTGTTTTTT.

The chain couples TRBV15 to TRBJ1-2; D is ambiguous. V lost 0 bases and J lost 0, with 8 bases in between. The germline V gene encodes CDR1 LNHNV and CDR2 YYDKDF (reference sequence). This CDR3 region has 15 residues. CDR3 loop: CATSREASANYGYTF. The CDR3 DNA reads TGTGCCACCAGCAGAGAGGCCAGCGCTAACTATGGCTACACCTTC.

CDR3 DNA sequence: TGCGCCAGCAGTCCCCCCCAGCGGGGGACTGAAGCTTTCTTT. The encoded protein is CASSPPQRGTEAFF. This rearrangement joins TRBV5-1 to TRBJ1-1; D possibly corresponds to TRBD1 (5 bases). The germline V and J ends were trimmed by 5 bases and 5 bases, with 16 bases remaining between them. The CDR3 extends over 14 amino acids. Germline loops: CDR1 SGHRS, CDR2 YFSETQ.

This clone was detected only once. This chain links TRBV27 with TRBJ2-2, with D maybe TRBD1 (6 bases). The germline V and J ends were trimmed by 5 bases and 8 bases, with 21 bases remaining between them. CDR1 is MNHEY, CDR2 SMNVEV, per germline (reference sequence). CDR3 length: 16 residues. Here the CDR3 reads CASSPSRGTGIGELFF. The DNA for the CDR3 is TGTGCCAGCAGTCCCTCCCGGGGCACAGGGATAGGGGAGCTGTTTTTT.

CDR3 region: CASSFARGTSGTGELFF. The DNA for the CDR3 is TGCGCCAGCAGCTTTGCCCGCGGGACTAGCGGCACCGGGGAGCTGTTTTTT. The rearrangement joins TRBV5-1 to TRBJ2-2; TRBD2 aligns across 11 bases. V shed 2 bases, J shed 4 bases, and the junction held 7 bases outside the gene matches. The CDR3 runs to 17 residues. From germline, CDR1 is SGHRS and CDR2 YFSETQ.

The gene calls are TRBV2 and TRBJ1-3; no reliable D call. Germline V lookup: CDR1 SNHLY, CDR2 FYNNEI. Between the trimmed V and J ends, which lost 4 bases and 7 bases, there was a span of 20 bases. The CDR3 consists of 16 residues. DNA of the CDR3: TGTGCCAGCAGTGGCTTTGCCAGTGGGAGAAGTAACACCATATATTTT. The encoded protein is CASSGFASGRSNTIYF.

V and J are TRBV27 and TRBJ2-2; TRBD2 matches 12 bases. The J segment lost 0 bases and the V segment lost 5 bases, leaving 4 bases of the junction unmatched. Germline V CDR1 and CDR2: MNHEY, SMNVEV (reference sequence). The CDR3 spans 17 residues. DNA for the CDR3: TGTGCCAGCAGTCCGCGACTAGCGGGGGCGAACACCGGGGAGCTGTTTTTT. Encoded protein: CASSPRLAGANTGELFF.

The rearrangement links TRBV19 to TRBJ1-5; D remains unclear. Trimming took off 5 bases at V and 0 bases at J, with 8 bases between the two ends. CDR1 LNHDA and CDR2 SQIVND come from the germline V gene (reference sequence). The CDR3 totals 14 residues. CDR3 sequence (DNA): TGTGCCAGTAGTGTCAAAAATAGCAATCAGCCCCAGCATTTT. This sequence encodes CASSVKNSNQPQHF.

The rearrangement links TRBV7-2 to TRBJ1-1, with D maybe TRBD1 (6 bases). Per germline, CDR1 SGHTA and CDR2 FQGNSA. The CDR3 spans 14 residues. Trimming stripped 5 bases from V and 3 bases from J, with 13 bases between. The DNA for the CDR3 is TGTGCCAGCAGCCCCCAGGGGTGGGACACTGAAGCTTTCTTT. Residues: CASSPQGWDTEAFF.

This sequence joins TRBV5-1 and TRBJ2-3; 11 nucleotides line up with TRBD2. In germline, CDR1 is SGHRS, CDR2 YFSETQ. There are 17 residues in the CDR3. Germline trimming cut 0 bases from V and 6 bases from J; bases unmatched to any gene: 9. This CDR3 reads CASSLDTSGSRADTQYF. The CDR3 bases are TGCGCCAGCAGCTTGGATACTAGCGGGAGTCGAGCTGATACGCAGTATTTT.